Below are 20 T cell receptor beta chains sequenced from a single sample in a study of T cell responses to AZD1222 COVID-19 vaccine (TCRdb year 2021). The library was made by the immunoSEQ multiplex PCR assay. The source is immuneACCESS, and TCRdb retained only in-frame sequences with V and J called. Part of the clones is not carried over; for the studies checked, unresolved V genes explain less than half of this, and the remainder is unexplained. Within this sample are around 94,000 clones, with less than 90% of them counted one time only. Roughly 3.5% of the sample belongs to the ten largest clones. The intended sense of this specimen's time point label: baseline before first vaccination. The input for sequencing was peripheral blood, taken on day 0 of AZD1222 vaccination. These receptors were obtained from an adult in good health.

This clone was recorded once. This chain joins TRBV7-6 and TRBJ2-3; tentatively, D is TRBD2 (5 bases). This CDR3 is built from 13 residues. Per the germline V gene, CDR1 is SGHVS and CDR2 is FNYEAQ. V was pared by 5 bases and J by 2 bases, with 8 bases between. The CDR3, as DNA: TGTGCCAGCAGCCGGGATCACACAGATACGCAGTATTTT. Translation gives CASSRDHTDTQYF.

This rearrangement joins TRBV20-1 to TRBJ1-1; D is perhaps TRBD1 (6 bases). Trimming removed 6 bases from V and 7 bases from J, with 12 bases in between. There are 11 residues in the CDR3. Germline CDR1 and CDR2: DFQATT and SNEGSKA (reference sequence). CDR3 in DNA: TGCAGTGCGGGAGGGGGAGGTGAAGCTTTCTTT. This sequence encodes CSAGGGGEAFF.

CDR3 amino acids: CATSRVGEDTEAFF. The CDR3 region has the DNA TGTGCCACCAGCAGAGTTGGGGAGGACACTGAAGCTTTCTTT. The rearrangement links TRBV15 to TRBJ1-1; D gene unclear. CDR1 is LNHNV and CDR2 is YYDKDF in the germline V gene (reference sequence). The CDR3 has 14 residues. Trimming pared 1 base from V and 3 bases from J, leaving 9 bases between.

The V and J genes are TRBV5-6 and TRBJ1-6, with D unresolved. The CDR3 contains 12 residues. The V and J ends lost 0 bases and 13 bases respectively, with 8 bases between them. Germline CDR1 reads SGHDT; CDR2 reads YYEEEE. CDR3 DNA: TGTGCCAGCAGCTTGGGCCGGCCGCCCCTCCACTTT. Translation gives CASSLGRPPLHF.

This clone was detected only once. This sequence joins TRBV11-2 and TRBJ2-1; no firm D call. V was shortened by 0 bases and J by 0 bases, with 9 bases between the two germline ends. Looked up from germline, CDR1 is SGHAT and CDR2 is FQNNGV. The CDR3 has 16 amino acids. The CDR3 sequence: CASSLEFHSSYNEQFF. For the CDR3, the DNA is TGTGCCAGCAGCTTAGAGTTCCACAGCTCCTACAATGAGCAGTTCTTC.

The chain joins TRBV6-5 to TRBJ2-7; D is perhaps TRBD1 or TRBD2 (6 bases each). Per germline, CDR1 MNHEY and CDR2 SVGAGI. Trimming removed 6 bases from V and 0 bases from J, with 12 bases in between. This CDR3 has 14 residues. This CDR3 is CASREGEYSYEQYF. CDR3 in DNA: TGTGCCAGCAGGGAGGGGGAGTACTCCTACGAGCAGTACTTC.

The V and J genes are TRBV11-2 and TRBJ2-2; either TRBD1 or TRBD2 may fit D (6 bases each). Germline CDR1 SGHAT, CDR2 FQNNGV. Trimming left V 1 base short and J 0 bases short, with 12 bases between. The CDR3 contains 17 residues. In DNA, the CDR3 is TGTGCCAGCAGCTTAGTGTTAGGGGGGACGAACACCGGGGAGCTGTTTTTT. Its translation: CASSLVLGGTNTGELFF.

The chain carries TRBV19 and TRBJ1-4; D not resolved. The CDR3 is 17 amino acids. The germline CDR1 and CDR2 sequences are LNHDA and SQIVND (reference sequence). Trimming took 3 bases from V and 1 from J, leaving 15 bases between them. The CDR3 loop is CASSIGFGILTNEKLFF. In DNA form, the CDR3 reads TGTGCCAGTAGTATTGGTTTTGGGATTTTAACTAATGAAAAACTGTTTTTT.

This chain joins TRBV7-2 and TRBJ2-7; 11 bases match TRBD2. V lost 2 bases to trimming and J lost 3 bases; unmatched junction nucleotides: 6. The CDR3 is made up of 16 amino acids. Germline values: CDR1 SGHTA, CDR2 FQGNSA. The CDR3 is CASSLLSSGGFYEQYF. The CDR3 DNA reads TGTGCCAGCAGCTTACTATCTAGCGGGGGGTTCTACGAGCAGTACTTC.

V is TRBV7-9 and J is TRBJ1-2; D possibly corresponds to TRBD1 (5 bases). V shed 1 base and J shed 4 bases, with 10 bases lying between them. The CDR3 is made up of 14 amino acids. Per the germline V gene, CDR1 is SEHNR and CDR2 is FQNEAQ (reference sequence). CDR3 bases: TGTGCCAGCAGCTTAGAGAGGACATCCTATGGCTACACCTTC. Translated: CASSLERTSYGYTF.

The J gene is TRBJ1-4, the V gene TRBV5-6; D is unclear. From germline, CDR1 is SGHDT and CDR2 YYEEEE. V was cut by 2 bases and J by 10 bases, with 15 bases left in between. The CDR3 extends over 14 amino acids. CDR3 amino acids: CASSFWESGGKLFF. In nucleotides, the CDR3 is TGTGCCAGCAGCTTTTGGGAATCAGGAGGAAAACTGTTTTTT.

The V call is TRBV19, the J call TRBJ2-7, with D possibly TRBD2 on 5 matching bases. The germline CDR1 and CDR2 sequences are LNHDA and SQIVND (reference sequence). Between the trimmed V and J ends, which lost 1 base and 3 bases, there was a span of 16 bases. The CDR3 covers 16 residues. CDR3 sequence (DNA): TGTGCCAGTAGTATAGTGAGGCAGGCCGGAGGCTACGAGCAGTACTTC. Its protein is CASSIVRQAGGYEQYF.

The CDR3 protein is CASSWGGEQYF. The CDR3 bases are TGTGCCAGCAGCTGGGGCGGCGAGCAGTACTTC. The V gene is TRBV5-4, the J gene TRBJ2-7; tentative D call: TRBD1 (5 bases). Germline V gives CDR1 SGHNT, CDR2 YYREEE (reference sequence). V was cut by 3 bases and J by 6 bases, with 7 bases left in between. CDR3 length: 11 amino acids.

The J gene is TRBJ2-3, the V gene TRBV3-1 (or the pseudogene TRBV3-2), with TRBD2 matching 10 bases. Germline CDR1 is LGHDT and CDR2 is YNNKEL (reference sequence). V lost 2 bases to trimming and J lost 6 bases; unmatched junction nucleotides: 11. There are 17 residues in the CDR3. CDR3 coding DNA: TGTGCCAGCAGCCAAATCAGGGGAGCGGGGGGGCCGGATACGCAGTATTTT. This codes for CASSQIRGAGGPDTQYF.

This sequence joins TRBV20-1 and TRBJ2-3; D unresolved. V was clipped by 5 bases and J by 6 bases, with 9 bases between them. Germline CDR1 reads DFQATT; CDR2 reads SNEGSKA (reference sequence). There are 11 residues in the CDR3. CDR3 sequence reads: CSAPAPDTQYF. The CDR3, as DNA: TGCAGTGCTCCCGCTCCCGATACGCAGTATTTT.

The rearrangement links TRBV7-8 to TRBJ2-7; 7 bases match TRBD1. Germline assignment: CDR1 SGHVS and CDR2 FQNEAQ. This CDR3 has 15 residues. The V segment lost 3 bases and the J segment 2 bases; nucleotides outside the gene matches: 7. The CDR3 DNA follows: TGTGCCAGCAGCTTGGGCCACCAGGGGGCCTACGAGCAGTACTTC. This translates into CASSLGHQGAYEQYF. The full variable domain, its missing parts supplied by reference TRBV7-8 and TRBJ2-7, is GAGVSQSPRYKVAKRGQDVALRCDPISGHVSLFWYQQALGQGPEFLTYFQNEAQLDKSGLPSDRFFAERPEGSVSTLKIQRTQQEDSAVYLCASSLGHQGAYEQYFGPGTRLTVT.

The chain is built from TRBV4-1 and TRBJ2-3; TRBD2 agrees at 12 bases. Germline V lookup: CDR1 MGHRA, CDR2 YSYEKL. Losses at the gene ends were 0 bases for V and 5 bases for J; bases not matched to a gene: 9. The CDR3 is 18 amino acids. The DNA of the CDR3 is TGCGCCAGCAGCCAAGATCCTAGCGGGGGGGCGGCCGGAGATACGCAGTATTTT. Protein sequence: CASSQDPSGGAAGDTQYF.

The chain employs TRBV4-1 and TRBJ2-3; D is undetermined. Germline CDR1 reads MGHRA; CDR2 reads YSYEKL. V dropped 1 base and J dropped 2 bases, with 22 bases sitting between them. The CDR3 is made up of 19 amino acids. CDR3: CASSQVPRWVLGLTDTQYF. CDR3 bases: TGCGCCAGCAGCCAAGTCCCCCGGTGGGTCCTGGGCCTCACAGATACGCAGTATTTT.

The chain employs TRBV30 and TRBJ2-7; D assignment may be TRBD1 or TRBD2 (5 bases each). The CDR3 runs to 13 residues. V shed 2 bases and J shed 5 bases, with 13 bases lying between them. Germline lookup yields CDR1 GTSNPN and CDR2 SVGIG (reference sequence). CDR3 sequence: CAWSPLGVHEQYF. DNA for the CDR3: TGTGCCTGGAGTCCCCTGGGGGTCCACGAGCAGTACTTC.

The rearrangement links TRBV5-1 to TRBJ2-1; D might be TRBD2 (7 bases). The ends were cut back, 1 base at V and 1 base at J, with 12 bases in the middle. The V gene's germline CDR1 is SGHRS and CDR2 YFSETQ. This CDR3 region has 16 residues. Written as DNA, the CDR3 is TGCGCCAGCAGCTTGTTACAGGGAGGGTCCTACAATGAGCAGTTCTTC. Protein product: CASSLLQGGSYNEQFF.